What follows is one T cell receptor beta chain and its context. The antigen is unknown. The sample originates from a study of shared clonotypes between healthy human individuals. Study overall: The donor pool was made up of two women and a few men aged 18 to 49.

Libraries were prepared by immunoSEQ multiplex PCR; TCRdb keeps only in-frame clonotypes and omits some of them. The data show about 1.5 million clones, with around 97% seen just once and approximately 1.1% held by the top ten. Study conclusions and caveats: Clonotypes that were shared across four donors made up roughly 5% of naive CD4 clonotypes.

CDR3 length: 14 amino acids. V lost 2 bases and J 7 bases, leaving 11 bases between the germline ends. The V gene's germline CDR1 is MNHEY and CDR2 SMNVEV (reference sequence). The CD4+ fraction was divided into a CD45RA+ naive subset and a CD45RA-negative memory subset. The chain links TRBV27 to TRBJ1-4; possibly TRBD1 for D (5 bases). Specimen: naive CD4+ T cells sorted from blood. Subset of the sample: CD45RA+ positively selected. This sequence originates from a man younger than 45 in good health. CDR3 loop: CASSLAGLGEKLFF. Written as DNA, the CDR3 is TGTGCCAGCAGTTTAGCGGGGCTAGGTGAAAAACTGTTTTTT.